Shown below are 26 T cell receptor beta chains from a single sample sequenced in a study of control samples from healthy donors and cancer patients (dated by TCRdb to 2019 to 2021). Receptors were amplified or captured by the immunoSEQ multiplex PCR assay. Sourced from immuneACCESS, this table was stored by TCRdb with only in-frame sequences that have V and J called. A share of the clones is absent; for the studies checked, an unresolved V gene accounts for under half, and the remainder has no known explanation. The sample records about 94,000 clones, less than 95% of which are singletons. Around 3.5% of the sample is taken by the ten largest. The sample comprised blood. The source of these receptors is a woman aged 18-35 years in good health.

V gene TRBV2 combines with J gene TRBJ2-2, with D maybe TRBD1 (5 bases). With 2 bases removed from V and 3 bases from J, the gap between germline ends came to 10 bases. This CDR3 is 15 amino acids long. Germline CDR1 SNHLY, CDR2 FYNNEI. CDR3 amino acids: CASSEWGRDTGELFF. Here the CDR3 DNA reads TGTGCCAGCAGTGAATGGGGCCGCGACACCGGGGAGCTGTTTTTT.

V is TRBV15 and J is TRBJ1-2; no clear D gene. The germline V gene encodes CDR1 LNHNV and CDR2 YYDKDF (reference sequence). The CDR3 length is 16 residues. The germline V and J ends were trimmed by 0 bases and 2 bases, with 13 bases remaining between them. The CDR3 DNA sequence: TGTGCCACCAGCAGAGATGTTGATTTGAGGAACTATGGCTACACCTTC. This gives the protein CATSRDVDLRNYGYTF.

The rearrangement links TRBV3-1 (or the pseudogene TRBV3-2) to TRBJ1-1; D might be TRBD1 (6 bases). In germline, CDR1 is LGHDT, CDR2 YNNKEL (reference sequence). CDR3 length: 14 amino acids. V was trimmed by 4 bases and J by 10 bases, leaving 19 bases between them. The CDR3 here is CASSRQAGGGGAFF. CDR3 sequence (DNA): TGTGCCAGCAGCCGCCAGGCGGGAGGAGGGGGAGCTTTCTTT.

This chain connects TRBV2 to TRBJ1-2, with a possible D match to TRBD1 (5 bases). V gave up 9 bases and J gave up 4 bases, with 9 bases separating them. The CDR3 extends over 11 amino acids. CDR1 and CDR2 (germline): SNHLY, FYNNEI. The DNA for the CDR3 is TGTGCCAGACAGGAGATCTATGGCTACACCTTC. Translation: CARQEIYGYTF.

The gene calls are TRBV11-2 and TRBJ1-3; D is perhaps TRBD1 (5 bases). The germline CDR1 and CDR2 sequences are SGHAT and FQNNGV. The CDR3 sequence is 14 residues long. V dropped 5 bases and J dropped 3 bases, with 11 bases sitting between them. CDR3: CASSVRDHGNTIYF. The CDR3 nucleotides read TGTGCCAGCAGCGTCCGGGACCATGGAAACACCATATATTTT.

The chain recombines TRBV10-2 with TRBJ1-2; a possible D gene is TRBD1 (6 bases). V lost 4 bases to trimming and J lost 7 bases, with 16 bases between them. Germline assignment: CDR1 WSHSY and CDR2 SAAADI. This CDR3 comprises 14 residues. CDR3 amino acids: CASSVLGGEGGYTF. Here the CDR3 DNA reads TGCGCCAGCAGTGTGCTGGGGGGCGAGGGTGGCTACACCTTC.

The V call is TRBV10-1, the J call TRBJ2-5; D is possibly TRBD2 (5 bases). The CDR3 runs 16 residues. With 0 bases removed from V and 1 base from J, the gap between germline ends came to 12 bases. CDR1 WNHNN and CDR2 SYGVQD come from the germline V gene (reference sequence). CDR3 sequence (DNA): TGCGCCAGCAGTGAGTCCCGAGCGGCAATCCAAGAGACCCAGTACTTC. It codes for CASSESRAAIQETQYF.

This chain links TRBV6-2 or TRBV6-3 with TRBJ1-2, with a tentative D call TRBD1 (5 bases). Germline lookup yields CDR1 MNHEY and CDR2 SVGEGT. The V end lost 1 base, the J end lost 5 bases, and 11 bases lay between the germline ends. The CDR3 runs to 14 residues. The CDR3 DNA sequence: TGTGCCAGCAGTTACTATCGAGGGGAGTATGGCTACACCTTC. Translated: CASSYYRGEYGYTF.

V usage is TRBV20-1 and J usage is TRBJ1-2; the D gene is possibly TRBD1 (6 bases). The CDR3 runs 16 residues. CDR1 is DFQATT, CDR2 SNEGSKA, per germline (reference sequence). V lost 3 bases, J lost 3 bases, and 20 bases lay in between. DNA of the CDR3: TGCAGTGCTAGTGCCGCGGGGGCAGGGGTCTACTATGGCTACACCTTC. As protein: CSASAAGAGVYYGYTF.

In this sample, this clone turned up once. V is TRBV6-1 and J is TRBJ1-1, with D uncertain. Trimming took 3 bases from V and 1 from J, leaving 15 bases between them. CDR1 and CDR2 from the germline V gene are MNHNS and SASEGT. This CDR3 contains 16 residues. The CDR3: CASSERGHIENTEAFF. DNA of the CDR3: TGTGCCAGCAGTGAGCGGGGTCACATAGAGAACACTGAAGCTTTCTTT.

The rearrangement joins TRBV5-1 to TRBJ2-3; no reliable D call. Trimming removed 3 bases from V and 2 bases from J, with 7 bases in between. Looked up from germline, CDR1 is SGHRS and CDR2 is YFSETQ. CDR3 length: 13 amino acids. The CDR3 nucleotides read TGCGCCAGCAGCTCCACCTTCACAGATACGCAGTATTTT. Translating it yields CASSSTFTDTQYF.

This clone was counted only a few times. The CDR3 DNA reads TGTGCCAGCAGCGTAGGTTTAGGGGACAGGGAAATCATGAACACTGAAGCTTTCTTT. Its translation: CASSVGLGDREIMNTEAFF. This chain uses TRBV9 with TRBJ1-1; TRBD1 agrees at 9 bases. The CDR3 is made up of 19 amino acids. With 0 bases clipped from V and 0 bases from J, the junction kept 12 bases outside the gene matches. The germline CDR1 and CDR2 sequences are SGDLS and YYNGEE.

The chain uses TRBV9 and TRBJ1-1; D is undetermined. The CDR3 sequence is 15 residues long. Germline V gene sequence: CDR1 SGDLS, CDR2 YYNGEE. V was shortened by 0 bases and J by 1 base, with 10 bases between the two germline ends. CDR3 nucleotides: TGTGCCAGCAGCGTAGCGCCTACCTCGAACACTGAAGCTTTCTTT. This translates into CASSVAPTSNTEAFF.

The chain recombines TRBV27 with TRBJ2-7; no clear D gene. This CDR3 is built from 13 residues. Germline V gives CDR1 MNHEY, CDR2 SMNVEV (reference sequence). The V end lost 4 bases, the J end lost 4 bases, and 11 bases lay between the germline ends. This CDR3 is CASSSPNTYEQYF. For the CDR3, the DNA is TGTGCCAGCAGTTCACCTAACACGTACGAGCAGTACTTC.

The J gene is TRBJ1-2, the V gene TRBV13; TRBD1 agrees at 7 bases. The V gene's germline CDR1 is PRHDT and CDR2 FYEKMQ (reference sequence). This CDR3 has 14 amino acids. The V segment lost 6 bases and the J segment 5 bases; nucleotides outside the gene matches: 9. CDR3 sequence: CASSSTTGEYGYTF. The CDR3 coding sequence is TGTGCCAGCAGTTCCACCACAGGGGAATATGGCTACACCTTC. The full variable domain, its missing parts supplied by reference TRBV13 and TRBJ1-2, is AAGVIQSPRHLIKEKRETATLKCYPIPRHDTVYWYQQGPGQDPQFLISFYEKMQSDKGSIPDRFSAQQFSDYHSELNMSSLELGDSALYFCASSSTTGEYGYTFGSGTRLTVV.

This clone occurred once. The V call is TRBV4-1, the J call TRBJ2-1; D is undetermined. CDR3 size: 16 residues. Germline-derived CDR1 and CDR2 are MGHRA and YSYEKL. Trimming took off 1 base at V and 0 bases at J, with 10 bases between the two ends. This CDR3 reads CASSQVASSSYNEQFF. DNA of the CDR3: TGCGCCAGCAGCCAAGTCGCGAGTAGCTCCTACAATGAGCAGTTCTTC.

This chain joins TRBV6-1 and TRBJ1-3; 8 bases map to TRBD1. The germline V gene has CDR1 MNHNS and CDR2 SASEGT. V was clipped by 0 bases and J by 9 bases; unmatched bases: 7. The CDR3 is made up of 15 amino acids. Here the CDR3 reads CASSEAWTGYGTIYF. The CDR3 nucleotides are TGTGCCAGCAGTGAAGCTTGGACAGGGTACGGCACCATATATTTT.

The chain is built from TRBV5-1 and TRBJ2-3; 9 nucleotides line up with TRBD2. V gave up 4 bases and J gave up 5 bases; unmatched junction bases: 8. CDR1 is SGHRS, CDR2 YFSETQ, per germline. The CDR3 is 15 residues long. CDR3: CASSLTGLALDTQYF. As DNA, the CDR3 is TGCGCCAGCAGCCTCACAGGACTAGCGTTAGATACGCAGTATTTT.

The CDR3 spells CASRLTSPAETQYF. Written as DNA, the CDR3 is TGTGCCAGCAGACTGACTAGCCCCGCGGAGACCCAGTACTTC. This sequence joins TRBV6-5 and TRBJ2-5; 7 nucleotides agree with TRBD2. Per the germline V gene, CDR1 is MNHEY and CDR2 is SVGAGI. This CDR3 has 14 residues. The junction had 9 bases not matched to a gene; V was cut back by 6 bases and J by 5 bases.

The CDR3 nucleotides read TGTGCCAGCAGCAAAGATGGAACAGGCCCGTCCTACGAGCAGTACTTC. Translation gives CASSKDGTGPSYEQYF. J is TRBJ2-7 and V is TRBV21-1; TRBD1 is the table's D call, not checked against the DNA. TRBV21-1 is a listed pseudogene. This CDR3 is built from 16 residues.

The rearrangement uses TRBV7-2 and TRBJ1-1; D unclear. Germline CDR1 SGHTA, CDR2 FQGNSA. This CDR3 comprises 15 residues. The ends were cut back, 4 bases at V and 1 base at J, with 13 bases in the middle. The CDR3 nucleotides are TGTGCCAGCAGCTCGAAGTCCGGAGGGAACACTGAAGCTTTCTTT. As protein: CASSSKSGGNTEAFF.

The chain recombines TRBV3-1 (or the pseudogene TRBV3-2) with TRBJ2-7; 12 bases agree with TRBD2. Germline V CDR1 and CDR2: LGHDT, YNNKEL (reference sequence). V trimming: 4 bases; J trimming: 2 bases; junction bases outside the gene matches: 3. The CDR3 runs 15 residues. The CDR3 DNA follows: TGTGCCAGCAGCCTACTAGCGGGGGGCCCCTACGAGCAGTACTTC. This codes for CASSLLAGGPYEQYF.

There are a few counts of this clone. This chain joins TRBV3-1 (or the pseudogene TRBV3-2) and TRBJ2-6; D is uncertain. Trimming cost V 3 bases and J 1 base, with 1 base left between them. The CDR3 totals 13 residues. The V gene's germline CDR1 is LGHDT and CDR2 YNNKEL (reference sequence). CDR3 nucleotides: TGTGCCAGCAGCCATTCTGGGGCCAACGTCCTGACTTTC. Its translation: CASSHSGANVLTF.

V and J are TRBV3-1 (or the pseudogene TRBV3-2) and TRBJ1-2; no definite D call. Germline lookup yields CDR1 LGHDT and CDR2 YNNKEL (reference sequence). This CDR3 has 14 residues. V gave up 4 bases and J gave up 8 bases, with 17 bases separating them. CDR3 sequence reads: CASSLLLDERGYTF. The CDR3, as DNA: TGTGCCAGCAGCCTCCTTCTCGACGAACGAGGCTACACCTTC.

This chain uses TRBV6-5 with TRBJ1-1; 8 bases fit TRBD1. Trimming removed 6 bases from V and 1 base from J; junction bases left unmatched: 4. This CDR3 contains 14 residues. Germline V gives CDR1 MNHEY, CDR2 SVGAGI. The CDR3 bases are TGTGCCAGCAGGTCCGGGACAGGGAACACTGAAGCTTTCTTT. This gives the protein CASRSGTGNTEAFF.

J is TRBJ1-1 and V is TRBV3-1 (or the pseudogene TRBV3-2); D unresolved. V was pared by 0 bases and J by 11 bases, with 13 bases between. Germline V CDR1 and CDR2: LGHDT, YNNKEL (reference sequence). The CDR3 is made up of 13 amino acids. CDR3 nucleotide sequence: TGTGCCAGCAGCCAAGAGAAAGGCATGGGGGCTTTCTTT. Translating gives CASSQEKGMGAFF.